One and the same sample provided the 19 T cell receptor beta chains below, sequenced in a study of cytomegalovirus exposure and HLA in healthy donors (dated 2017 in TCRdb). Library prep was done by the immunoSEQ multiplex PCR assay. A mixture of 60 forward primers for TCR Vbeta segments and 13 reverse primers for TCR Jbeta segments was used in the multiplex PCR. In its TCRdb copy, this immuneACCESS table keeps in-frame sequences only and misses some clones. Where compared with another copy, unresolved V genes explain less than half of these, and the others have no known cause. The sample includes approximately 170,000 clones, with around 81% observed a single time. About 1.6% of the sample rests with the top ten. Sequencing was done on a sample of PBMCs. The origin of the receptors is a man aged 35-49 years in good health and CMV-seronegative.

The V call is TRBV9, the J call TRBJ2-7, with TRBD1 matching 10 bases. V trimming: 3 bases; J trimming: 6 bases; junction bases outside the gene matches: 9. Germline CDR1 is SGDLS and CDR2 is YYNGEE. The CDR3 has 15 residues. CDR3: CASSDHRDRGSEQYF. In nucleotides, the CDR3 is TGTGCCAGCAGCGACCACCGGGACAGGGGCTCCGAGCAGTACTTC. The full variable domain, with the rest looked up from reference TRBV9 and TRBJ2-7, is DSGVTQTPKHLITATGQRVTLRCSPRSGDLSVYWYQQSLDQGLQFLIQYYNGEERAKGNILERFSAQQFPDLHSELNLSSLELGDSALYFCASSDHRDRGSEQYFGPGTRLTVT.

Of note for this clone: The sample holds other DNA sequences that translate to the same CDR3. V is TRBV6-1 and J is TRBJ1-2, with a possible D match to TRBD1 (6 bases). The CDR3 is 13 amino acids. Germline V gene lookup returns CDR1 MNHNS and CDR2 SASEGT. Trimming cost V 4 bases and J 2 bases, with 8 bases left between them. CDR3 bases: TGTGCCAGCAGTGGGACAGCCAACTATGGCTACACCTTC. Translated, it gives CASSGTANYGYTF.

J is TRBJ2-3 and V is TRBV7-3, with 10 bases fitting TRBD2. The germline gives CDR1 SGHTA, CDR2 FQGTGA. V dropped 6 bases and J dropped 4; count of bases not matched to a gene: 7. The CDR3 runs to 15 residues. The CDR3 here is CASSLSGRAADTQYF. The CDR3 DNA sequence: TGTGCCAGCAGTCTGAGCGGGAGGGCCGCAGATACGCAGTATTTT.

This clone was recorded once. V is TRBV27 and J is TRBJ2-7, with 10 bases that match TRBD2. Trimming removed 5 bases from V and 3 bases from J; junction bases left unmatched: 10. The CDR3 length is 16 residues. The germline gives CDR1 MNHEY, CDR2 SMNVEV (reference sequence). The CDR3, as DNA: TGTGCCAGCAGTCCCCTCCTAGCGGGAGAAGGCTACGAGCAGTACTTC. This codes for CASSPLLAGEGYEQYF.

The sample holds one count of this clone. The J gene is TRBJ2-3, the V gene TRBV28; tentatively, D is TRBD1 (7 bases). Trimming removed 2 bases from V and 2 bases from J, with 17 bases in between. CDR1 MDHEN and CDR2 SYDVKM come from the germline V gene. The CDR3 contains 17 residues. CDR3 nucleotide sequence: TGTGCCAGCAGTTTACCCCCAGGGGGGCATGACACAGATACGCAGTATTTT. Its protein is CASSLPPGGHDTDTQYF.

The V gene is TRBV2, the J gene TRBJ1-5; TRBD1 is a possible D gene (5 bases). The CDR3 sequence is 13 residues long. Germline V lookup: CDR1 SNHLY, CDR2 FYNNEI. Trimming removed 6 bases at V and 4 bases at J, with 10 bases between. CDR3 region: CASSRQPNQPQHF. The DNA for the CDR3 is TGTGCCAGCAGCCGACAGCCGAATCAGCCCCAGCATTTT.

The chain links TRBV29-1 to TRBJ1-2; D remains ambiguous. Germline-derived CDR1 and CDR2 are SQVTM and ANQGSEA. The CDR3 covers 12 residues. The germline V and J ends were trimmed by 6 bases and 4 bases, with 12 bases remaining between them. CDR3 DNA: TGCAGCGTGACCCCGGGAGCCTATGGCTACACCTTC. Translation: CSVTPGAYGYTF.

The V call is TRBV18, the J call TRBJ1-2; tentative D call: TRBD1 (5 bases). In germline, CDR1 is KGHSH, CDR2 LQKENI. The CDR3 runs 13 residues. V was shortened by 3 bases and J by 6 bases, with 11 bases between the two germline ends. In nucleotides, the CDR3 is TGTGCCAGCTCACCTAATGGGGGGGATGGCTACACCTTC. This sequence encodes CASSPNGGDGYTF.

On this clone: The junction and the germline gene differ at one end; a read error may be behind it. The gene calls are TRBV4-1 and TRBJ2-4; TRBD2 matches 11 bases. Germline V CDR1 and CDR2: MGHRA, YSYEKL. The CDR3 is 17 amino acids. The CDR3 DNA follows: TGCGCCAGCAGCCCGGGACTAGCGGTCGAAGGGGAAAACAGTCAGTACTTC. The encoded protein is CASSPGLAVEGENSQYF.

The chain carries TRBV5-1 and TRBJ2-1, with D maybe TRBD1 (5 bases). In germline, CDR1 is SGHRS, CDR2 YFSETQ. The CDR3 totals 15 residues. Trimming left V 0 bases short and J 5 bases short, with 12 bases between. CDR3 sequence (DNA): TGCGCCAGCAGCTTGGGAACAGGTGCGAACAATGAGCAGTTCTTC. Its translation: CASSLGTGANNEQFF. Filled out from reference TRBV5-1 and TRBJ2-1, the complete variable domain reads KAGVTQTPRYLIKTRGQQVTLSCSPISGHRSVSWYQQTPGQGLQFLFEYFSETQRNKGNFPGRFSGRQFSNSRSEMNVSTLELGDSALYLCASSLGTGANNEQFFGPGTRLTVL.

A note on this clone: An end of the junction does not agree with germline; a read error may underlie this. J is TRBJ2-6 and V is TRBV28; tentative D call: TRBD1 (6 bases). CDR1 is MDHEN and CDR2 is SYDVKM in the germline V gene. This CDR3 is 16 amino acids long. As DNA, the CDR3 is TGTGCCAGCAGTTCTACAGGGTTGCCTGGGGCCAACGGCCTGACTTTC. As protein: CASSSTGLPGANGLTF.

Written as DNA, the CDR3 is TGTGCCAGCAGCGTTGTGATCGGGACAGGGGATGGTAGCGGGGAGCTGTTTTTT. It encodes CASSVVIGTGDGSGELFF. The chain combines TRBV7-9 with TRBJ2-2; 10 bases fit TRBD1. CDR1 and CDR2 from the germline V gene are SEHNR and FQNEAQ (reference sequence). This CDR3 is 18 amino acids long. The J segment lost 7 bases and the V segment lost 5 bases, leaving 16 bases of the junction unmatched.

The chain has TRBV11-1 and TRBJ2-2; TRBD1 aligns across 7 bases. V trimming: 8 bases; J trimming: 3 bases; junction bases outside the gene matches: 9. The CDR3 has 15 residues. The germline V gene encodes CDR1 SGHAT and CDR2 FQDESV (reference sequence). CDR3 nucleotides: TGTGCCAGCGGAGCCGCGACAGGGCACACCGGGGAGCTGTTTTTT. This codes for CASGAATGHTGELFF.

Worth noting for this clone: At one end, the junction sequence differs from germline, possibly due to a read error. The V call is TRBV15, the J call TRBJ2-4; D gene ambiguous. There are 13 residues in the CDR3. Germline V gene lookup returns CDR1 LNHNV and CDR2 YYDKDF (reference sequence). The CDR3, as DNA: TGTGCCACCTCCGCGCCGGTAGAAAACAGTCAGTACTTC. Translated: CATSAPVENSQYF.

The chain's CDR3 is CSVDTRGSDEQFF. CDR3 nucleotide sequence: TGCAGCGTTGATACGAGGGGGAGCGATGAGCAGTTCTTC. V is TRBV29-1 and J is TRBJ2-1; TRBD1 is a possible D gene (6 bases). This CDR3 is built from 13 residues. Trimming left V 3 bases short and J 8 bases short, with 14 bases between. Per the germline V gene, CDR1 is SQVTM and CDR2 is ANQGSEA.

CDR3 in DNA: TGTGCCAGCAGCGCGGGACAGGCCTTGGGCGAGCAGTACTTC. This encodes CASSAGQALGEQYF. This chain uses TRBV5-4 with TRBJ2-7; 8 bases match TRBD1. Trimming at V came to 4 bases and at J to 6 bases, leaving 9 bases not matched to a gene. The CDR3 spans 14 residues. Germline lookup yields CDR1 SGHNT and CDR2 YYREEE (reference sequence).

This clone appeared a few times. The chain links TRBV5-5 to TRBJ1-1; maybe TRBD1 (6 bases). Germline-derived CDR1 and CDR2 are SGHKS and YYEKEE (reference sequence). The CDR3 runs 15 residues. Trimming left V 1 base short and J 10 bases short, with 20 bases between. CDR3 nucleotide sequence: TGTGCCAGCAGCTTGACGAGGGCGGGGGCGACTAGAGCTTTCTTT. Its protein is CASSLTRAGATRAFF.

The chain couples TRBV5-4 to TRBJ1-1; 7 bases align to TRBD1. Germline CDR1 is SGHNT and CDR2 is YYREEE (reference sequence). J lost 0 bases, V lost 4 bases, and 6 bases had no gene match. This CDR3 is 15 amino acids long. This CDR3 reads CASSPTGTVNTEAFF. In DNA, the CDR3 is TGTGCCAGCAGCCCCACCGGGACAGTGAACACTGAAGCTTTCTTT. The variable domain in full, completed from reference TRBV5-4 and TRBJ1-1, reads ETGVTQSPTHLIKTRGQQVTLRCSSQSGHNTVSWYQQALGQGPQFIFQYYREEENGRGNFPPRFSGLQFPNYSSELNVNALELDDSALYLCASSPTGTVNTEAFFGQGTRLTVV.

This sequence joins TRBV29-1 and TRBJ1-1; D gene ambiguous. V was pared by 2 bases and J by 1 base, with 17 bases between. CDR1 is SQVTM and CDR2 is ANQGSEA in the germline V gene. The CDR3 extends over 16 amino acids. The CDR3 nucleotides are TGCAGCGTTGAATATTTCTCCCGGAGTGAGAACACTGAAGCTTTCTTT. Its translation: CSVEYFSRSENTEAFF.